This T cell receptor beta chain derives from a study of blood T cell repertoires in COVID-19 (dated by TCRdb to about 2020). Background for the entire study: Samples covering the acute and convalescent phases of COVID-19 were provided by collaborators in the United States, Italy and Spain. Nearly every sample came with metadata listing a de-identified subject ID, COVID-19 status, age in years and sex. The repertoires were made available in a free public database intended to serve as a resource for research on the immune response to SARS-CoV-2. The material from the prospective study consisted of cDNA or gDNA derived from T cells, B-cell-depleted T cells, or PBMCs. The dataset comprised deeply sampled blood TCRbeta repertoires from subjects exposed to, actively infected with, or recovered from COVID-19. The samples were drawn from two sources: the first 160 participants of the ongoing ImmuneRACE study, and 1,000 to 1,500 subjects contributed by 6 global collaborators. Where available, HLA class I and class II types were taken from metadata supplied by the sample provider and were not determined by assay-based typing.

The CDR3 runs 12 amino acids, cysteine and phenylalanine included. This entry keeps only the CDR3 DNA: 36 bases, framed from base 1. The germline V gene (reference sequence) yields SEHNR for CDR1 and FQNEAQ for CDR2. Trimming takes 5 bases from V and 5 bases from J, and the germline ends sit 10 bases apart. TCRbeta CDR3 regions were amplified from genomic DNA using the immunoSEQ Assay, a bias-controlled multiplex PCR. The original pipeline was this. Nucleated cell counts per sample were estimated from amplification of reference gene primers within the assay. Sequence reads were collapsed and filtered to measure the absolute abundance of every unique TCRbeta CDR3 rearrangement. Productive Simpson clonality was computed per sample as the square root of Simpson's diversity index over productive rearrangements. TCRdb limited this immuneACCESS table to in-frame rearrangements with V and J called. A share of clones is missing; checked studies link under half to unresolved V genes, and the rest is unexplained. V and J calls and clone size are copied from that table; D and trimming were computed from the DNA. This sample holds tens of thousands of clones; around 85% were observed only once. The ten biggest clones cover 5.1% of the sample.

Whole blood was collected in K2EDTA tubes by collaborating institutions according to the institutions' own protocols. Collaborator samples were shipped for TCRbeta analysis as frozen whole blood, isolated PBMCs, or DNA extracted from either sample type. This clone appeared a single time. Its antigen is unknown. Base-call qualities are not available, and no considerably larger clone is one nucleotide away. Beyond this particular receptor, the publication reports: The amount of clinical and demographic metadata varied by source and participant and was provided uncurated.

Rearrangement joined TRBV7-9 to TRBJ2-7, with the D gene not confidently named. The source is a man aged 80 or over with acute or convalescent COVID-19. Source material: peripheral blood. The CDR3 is CASSQVTDEQYF. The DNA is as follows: TGTGCCAGCAGCCAAGTAACGGACGAGCAGTACTTC.